This T cell receptor (beta chain) is drawn from a study of regulatory T cells in long-lasting Graves disease. Study-wide context: Persistent Graves' disease required over 5 years of antithyroid drugs and positive TSH receptor antibodies. Findings and limits, study-wide: The study found TRBV28, TRBJ1-2 and TRBJ2-5 favored in persistent disease. Lower TCR diversity was seen in persistent Graves' patients than in newly diagnosed ones.

The CDR3 totals 14 residues. Germline V gene data show CDR1 as DFQATT and CDR2 as SNEGSKA (reference sequence). Trimming took off 5 bases at V and 2 bases at J, with 13 bases between the two ends. Indicated time point: persistent/refractory GD, antithyroid drugs over 5 years with positive TRAb. The TCR library was made from RNA extracted from PBMCs. Sequencing libraries for TCR beta were prepared with iRepertoire HTBI primers and Arm-PCR of CDR3 regions. In the original analysis: Spanning all samples, the identified segments comprised approximately 60 TRBV and about 13 TRBJ. One entry per CDR3 protein, called by TCRdb with MiXCR from the multiplex PCR reads. These V and J calls originate from TCRdb's pipeline instead of the authors' own analysis. This table has 300,000 to 500,000 distinct CDR3 sequences, about a fifth appearing once. This clonotype has a count of ten or more. The antigen is unknown.

The sequencing here drew on peripheral blood mononuclear cells (PBMCs), taken when the disease was refractory, from a patient treated with antithyroid drugs. The rearrangement links TRBV20-1 to TRBJ2-4, with no clear D. The receptor was derived from a female donor with Graves disease. For the CDR3, the DNA is TGCAGTGCTTTCCATCAGGTTTCCAAAAACATTCAGTACTTC. Translating gives CSAFHQVSKNIQYF.